This entry is about one T cell receptor (beta chain). It lacks a known antigen. No much larger clonotype is one base removed from it; base qualities were not supplied. The data are from a study of blood T cell repertoires in COVID-19 (dated by TCRdb to between 2020 and 2021). A note on the overall study: The collaborator samples originated in the United States, Italy and Spain and spanned the acute and convalescent phases of COVID-19. The material from the prospective study consisted of cDNA or gDNA derived from T cells, B-cell-depleted T cells, or PBMCs. Subjects who had been exposed to COVID-19, were actively infected with it, or had recovered from it provided the deeply sampled blood TCRbeta repertoires that made up the dataset. The repertoires were released in a freely available public database intended as a resource for research on the immune response to SARS-CoV-2. The samples were drawn from the first 160 participants of the ongoing ImmuneRACE study and from some 1,300 subjects provided by 6 global collaborators. A de-identified subject ID, COVID-19 status, age in years and sex were almost always included in the sample metadata. Where HLA class I and class II types were available, the types were taken from metadata supplied by the sample provider, not from assay-based typing. The investigation overall reported the following: The quantity of clinical and demographic metadata differed by source and by participant and was supplied without curation.

Participants in the prospective study were aged about 18 to 95 years, lived in over 20 United States geographic areas, and enrolled through a virtual design. In the prospective study, participants were assigned to cohorts based on the clinical history participants reported in a screening survey and a study questionnaire. In the prospective study, mobile phlebotomists collected whole blood, serum and a nasopharyngeal or oropharyngeal swab from each participant. Prospective study participants could optionally give additional blood draws and questionnaires over a roughly two-month period. Blood samples from the prospective study were shipped frozen or at room temperature prior to DNA extraction. V loses 0 bases, J loses 2 bases, and the germline ends lie 11 bases apart. The CDR3 runs 15 amino acids, cysteine and phenylalanine included. The sequence is cut down to CDR3 DNA, 45 bases in frame from base 1. The germline V gene (reference sequence) supplies CDR1 SGHNT and CDR2 YYREEE.

TCRbeta CDR3 regions were amplified from genomic DNA using the immunoSEQ Assay, a bias-controlled multiplex PCR. On the authors' methods: Within the assay, amplification of reference gene primers was used to estimate how many nucleated cells each sample contained. To quantify the absolute abundance of each unique TCRbeta CDR3 rearrangement, sequence reads were collapsed and filtered. For each sample, productive Simpson clonality was calculated as the square root of Simpson's diversity index across productive rearrangements. In TCRdb, the immuneACCESS table is reduced to in-frame sequences with V and J assigned. These tables do not hold every clone; where another copy was compared, an unresolved V gene accounts for under half, and the others remain unexplained. V and J calls and clone size follow that table, whereas D and trimming were derived from the DNA. In all, the sample holds 140,000 to 150,000 clones, and 88% of those were seen once. The biggest ten clones account for around 1.3% of the sample.

The source material was PBMCs or T cells enriched from blood (not recorded which). The chain joins TRBV5-4 to TRBJ2-5; perhaps TRBD1 is the D gene, with 5 bases matching. The receptor comes from a woman aged 25 to 39 with acute COVID-19. The CDR3 has the sequence CASSLAGGQQETQYF. The DNA sequence follows: TGTGCCAGCAGCTTGGCCGGTGGACAACAAGAGACCCAGTACTTC.